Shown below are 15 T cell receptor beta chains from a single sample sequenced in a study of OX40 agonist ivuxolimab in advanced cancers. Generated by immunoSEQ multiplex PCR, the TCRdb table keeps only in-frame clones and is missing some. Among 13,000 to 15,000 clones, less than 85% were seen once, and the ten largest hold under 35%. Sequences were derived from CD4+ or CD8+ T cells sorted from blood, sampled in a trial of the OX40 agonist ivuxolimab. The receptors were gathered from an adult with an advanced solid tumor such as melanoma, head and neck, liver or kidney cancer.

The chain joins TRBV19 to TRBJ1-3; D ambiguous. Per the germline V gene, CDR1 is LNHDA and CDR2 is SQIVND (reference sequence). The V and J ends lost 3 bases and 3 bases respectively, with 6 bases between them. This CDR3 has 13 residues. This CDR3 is CASSISSGNTIYF. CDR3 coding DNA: TGTGCCAGTAGTATTTCGAGTGGAAACACCATATATTTT.

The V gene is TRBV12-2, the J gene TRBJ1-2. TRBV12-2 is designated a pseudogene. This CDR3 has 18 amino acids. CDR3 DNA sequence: TGTGCAAGGGAGAGGGAGACAGGGAGGGACCTACTATGCTATGGCTACACCTTC. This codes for CARERETGRDLLCYGYTF.

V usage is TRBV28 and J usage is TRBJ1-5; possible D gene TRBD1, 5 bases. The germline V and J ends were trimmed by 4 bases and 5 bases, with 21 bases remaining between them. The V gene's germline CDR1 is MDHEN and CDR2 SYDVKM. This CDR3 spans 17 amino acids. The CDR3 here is CASSSYGGWRDHQPQHF. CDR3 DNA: TGTGCCAGCAGTTCATATGGGGGGTGGAGGGATCATCAGCCCCAGCATTTT. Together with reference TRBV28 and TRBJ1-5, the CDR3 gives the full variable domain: DVKVTQSSRYLVKRTGEKVFLECVQDMDHENMFWYRQDPGLGLRLIYFSYDVKMKEKGDIPEGYSVSREKKERFSLILESASTNQTSMYLCASSSYGGWRDHQPQHFGDGTRLSIL.

CDR3 residues: CASTDERSQETQYF. CDR3 nucleotides: TGTGCCAGCACCGACGAGAGGTCACAAGAGACCCAGTACTTC. The chain links TRBV7-2 to TRBJ2-5; D is undetermined. The CDR3 spans 14 residues. Germline V gives CDR1 SGHTA, CDR2 FQGNSA. V lost 7 bases and J lost 2, with 14 bases in between.

The CDR3 is CASSLYPAWTNEQYF. In nucleotides, the CDR3 is TGTGCCAGCAGCTTGTATCCGGCCTGGACCAACGAGCAGTACTTC. The chain recombines TRBV5-6 with TRBJ2-7; D gene unclear. The V end lost 1 base, the J end lost 5 bases, and 16 bases lay between the germline ends. This CDR3 spans 15 amino acids. From germline, CDR1 is SGHDT and CDR2 YYEEEE.

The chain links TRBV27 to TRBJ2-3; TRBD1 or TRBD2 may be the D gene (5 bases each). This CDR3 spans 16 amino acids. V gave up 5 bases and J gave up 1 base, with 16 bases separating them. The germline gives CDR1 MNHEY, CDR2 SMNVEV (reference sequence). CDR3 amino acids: CASSILFGAGTDTQYF. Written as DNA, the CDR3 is TGTGCCAGCAGTATCTTATTCGGGGCGGGCACAGATACGCAGTATTTT.

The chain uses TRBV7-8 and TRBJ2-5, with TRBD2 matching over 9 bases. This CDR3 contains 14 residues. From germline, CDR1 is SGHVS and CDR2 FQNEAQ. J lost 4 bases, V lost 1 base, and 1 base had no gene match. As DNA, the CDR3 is TGTGCCAGCAGCTTAGGTAGCGGGAGAGAGACCCAGTACTTC. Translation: CASSLGSGRETQYF.

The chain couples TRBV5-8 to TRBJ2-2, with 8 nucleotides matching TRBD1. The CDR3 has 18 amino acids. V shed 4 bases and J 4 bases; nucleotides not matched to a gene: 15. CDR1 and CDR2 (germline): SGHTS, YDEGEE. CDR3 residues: CASSPFLGRGRFTGELFF. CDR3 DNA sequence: TGTGCCAGCAGCCCCTTCTTGGGCAGGGGGCGGTTCACCGGGGAGCTGTTTTTT.

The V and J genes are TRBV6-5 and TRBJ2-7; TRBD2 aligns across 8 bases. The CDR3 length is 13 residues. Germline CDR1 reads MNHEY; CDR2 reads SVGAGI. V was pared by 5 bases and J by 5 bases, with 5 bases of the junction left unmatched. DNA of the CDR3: TGTGCCAGCAGTCCGACTAGCGACCACGAGCAGTACTTC. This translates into CASSPTSDHEQYF.

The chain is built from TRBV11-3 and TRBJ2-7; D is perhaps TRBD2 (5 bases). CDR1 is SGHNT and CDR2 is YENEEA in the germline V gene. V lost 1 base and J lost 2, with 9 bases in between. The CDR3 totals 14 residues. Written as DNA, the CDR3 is TGTGCCAGCAGCTTAGTGGCGGGCGCCTACGAGCAGTACTTC. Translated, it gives CASSLVAGAYEQYF.

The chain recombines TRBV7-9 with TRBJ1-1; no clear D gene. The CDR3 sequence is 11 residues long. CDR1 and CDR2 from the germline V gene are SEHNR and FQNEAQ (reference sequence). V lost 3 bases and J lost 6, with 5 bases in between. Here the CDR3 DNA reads TGTGCCAGCAGCTTCTTGGCTGAAGCTTTCTTT. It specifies CASSFLAEAFF.

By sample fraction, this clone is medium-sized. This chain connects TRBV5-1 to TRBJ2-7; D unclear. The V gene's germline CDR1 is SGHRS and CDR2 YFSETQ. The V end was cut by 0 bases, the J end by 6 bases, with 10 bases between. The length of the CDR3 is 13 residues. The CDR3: CASSLDAVPEQYF. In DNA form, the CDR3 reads TGCGCCAGCAGCTTGGACGCGGTCCCCGAGCAGTACTTC.

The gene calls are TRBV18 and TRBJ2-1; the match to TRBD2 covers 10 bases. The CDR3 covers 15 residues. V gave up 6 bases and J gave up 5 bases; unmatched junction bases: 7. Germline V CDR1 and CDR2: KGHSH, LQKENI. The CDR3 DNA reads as TGTGCCAGCTCGCAAACTAGCGGGACTAACAATGAGCAGTTCTTC. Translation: CASSQTSGTNNEQFF.

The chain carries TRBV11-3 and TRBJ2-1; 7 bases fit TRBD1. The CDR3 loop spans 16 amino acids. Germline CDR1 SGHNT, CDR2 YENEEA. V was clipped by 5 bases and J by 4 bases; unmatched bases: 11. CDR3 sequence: CASSPDSGQIYNEQFF. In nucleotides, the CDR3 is TGTGCCAGCAGCCCCGATTCGGGACAGATTTACAATGAGCAGTTCTTC.

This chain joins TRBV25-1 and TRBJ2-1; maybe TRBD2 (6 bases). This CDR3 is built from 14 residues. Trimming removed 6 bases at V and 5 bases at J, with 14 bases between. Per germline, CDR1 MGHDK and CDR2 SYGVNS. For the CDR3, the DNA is TGTGCCAGCAGCGTGGGACCGGGGGACAATGAGCAGTTCTTC. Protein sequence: CASSVGPGDNEQFF.